Listed below are T cell receptor beta chains from one sample, sequenced in a study of shared clonotypes between healthy human individuals. Sequenced by immunoSEQ multiplex PCR; TCRdb stores in-frame clones only, minus some. The sample includes 760,000 or so clones, about 97% of them seen just once. The sequencing input was naive CD8+ T cells sorted from blood. Every receptor here comes from a young man in good health. Each CDR3 is given with its conserved first and last residue. D genes are given only for firm matches. A clone size is listed for some rows: how often the clone was seen (once, few, many), or a class if it is expanded.

V	length	size	J	D	DNA	CDR3
TRBV5-5	12	NA	TRBJ1-1	NA	TGTGCCAGCAGCTTCGGGGGCACTGAAGCTTTCTTT	CASSFGGTEAFF
TRBV2	13	NA	TRBJ2-5	NA	TGTGCCAGCAGTGGTCCAGGGAAAGAGACCCAGTACTTC	CASSGPGKETQYF
TRBV9	17	NA	TRBJ2-1	TRBD2	TGTGCCAGCAGCGGTAATAGCGGGAGTAACCCCTACAATGAGCAGTTCTTC	CASSGNSGSNPYNEQFF
TRBV6-6	16	NA	TRBJ2-5	TRBD2	TGTGCCAGCAGCCCCGGACTAGCGGAGGCACAAGAGACCCAGTACTTC	CASSPGLAEAQETQYF
TRBV7-9	17	NA	TRBJ2-7	TRBD2	TGTGCCAGCAGCCCTCCTACTACTAGCGGGAGTCCCAACGAGCAGTACTTC	CASSPPTTSGSPNEQYF
TRBV7-9	15	NA	TRBJ2-7	TRBD1	TGTGCCAGCAGCCCCTACCCCCGGGACAGGGGCGAGCAGTACTTC	CASSPYPRDRGEQYF
TRBV27	15	NA	TRBJ2-7	NA	TGTGCCAGCAGTTTAGATGGGGGGGCTTTCTACGAGCAGTACTTC	CASSLDGGAFYEQYF
TRBV5-1	12	once	TRBJ2-7	NA	TGCGCCAGCAGCTTGGCCCCCGACGAGCAGTACTTC	CASSLAPDEQYF
TRBV11-2	16	NA	TRBJ2-7	NA	TGTGCCAGCAGCCCCCGCATAGAGGGGTTCTACTACGAGCAGTACTTC	CASSPRIEGFYYEQYF
TRBV19	13	NA	TRBJ2-3	TRBD2	TGTGCCAGTAGTAGCGGGAGAGGAGATACGCAGTATTTT	CASSSGRGDTQYF
TRBV11-2	15	once	TRBJ2-7	TRBD1	TGTGCCAGCAGAGAGCCCAGGACAGGGAGGTACGAGCAGTACTTC	CASREPRTGRYEQYF
TRBV10-2	15	NA	TRBJ2-7	NA	TGCGCCAGCAGGGATTCTCCTAGTGTGCGCTACGAGCAGTACTTC	CASRDSPSVRYEQYF
TRBV9	15	NA	TRBJ1-2	NA	TGTGCCAGCAGCGTAGGACAGATAGCTAACTATGGCTACACCTTC	CASSVGQIANYGYTF
TRBV19	15	NA	TRBJ2-7	NA	TGTGCCAGTAGCGTCGGGGCGGGAACCACCTACGAGCAGTACTTC	CASSVGAGTTYEQYF
TRBV5-6	13	NA	TRBJ2-7	NA	TGTGCCAGCTCCCGGGGCGGGGGCCACGAGCAGTACTTC	CASSRGGGHEQYF
TRBV6-1	15	few	TRBJ2-7	TRBD1	TGTGCCAGCAGTGAAGAGGGGTCAGGGGGCGACGAGCAGTACTTC	CASSEEGSGGDEQYF
TRBV29-1	13	NA	TRBJ2-2	NA	TGCAGCGCAGCGAGACAGGACACCGGGGAGCTGTTTTTT	CSAARQDTGELFF
TRBV30	11	NA	TRBJ2-1	NA	TGTGCCTGGGCCGTGATCGATGAGCAGTTCTTC	CAWAVIDEQFF
TRBV4-1	17	NA	TRBJ2-7	TRBD2	TGCGCCAGCAGCCCGGGACTAGCGGGAACAACAACCTACGAGCAGTACTTC	CASSPGLAGTTTYEQYF
TRBV7-3	18	NA	TRBJ2-1	NA	TGTGCCAGCAGCTCATGGCAAGGGGCGAGAGGTTTGGGCAATGAGCAGTTCTTC	CASSSWQGARGLGNEQFF
TRBV7-9	16	few	TRBJ1-2	TRBD1	TGTGCCAGCAGCTTAGTAGGTCGGGACAGGGGTGGAAGCTACACCTTC	CASSLVGRDRGGSYTF
TRBV27	14	NA	TRBJ1-5	NA	TGTGCCAGCGGCCGGGGTAGGGGTAATCAGCCCCAGCATTTT	CASGRGRGNQPQHF
TRBV5-4	13	NA	TRBJ2-7	NA	TGTGCCAGCAGCTTAATCTCGGGGGACGAGCAGTACTTC	CASSLISGDEQYF
TRBV30	18	NA	TRBJ2-5	NA	TGTGCCTGGAGTGTACTAGCCACACATATCGGGACACAAGAGACCCAGTACTTC	CAWSVLATHIGTQETQYF
TRBV18	15	NA	TRBJ2-7	TRBD1	TGTGCCAGCTCACGCCGGACAGGTGAATTCTACGAGCAGTACTTC	CASSRRTGEFYEQYF
TRBV5-5	18	NA	TRBJ2-2	TRBD2	TGTGCCAGCAGCTCGGGACTAGCGGGAGGGCCTGGAACCGGGGAGCTGTTTTTT	CASSSGLAGGPGTGELFF
TRBV6-5	15	NA	TRBJ2-2	NA	TGTGCCAGCAGACTGGAGGCAGGGAGGACCGGGGAGCTGTTTTTT	CASRLEAGRTGELFF
TRBV13	16	NA	TRBJ2-7	TRBD2	TGTGCCAGCAGCTTAGTGGGACTAGGGGTAGGAAACGAGCAGTACTTC	CASSLVGLGVGNEQYF
TRBV9	15	NA	TRBJ2-1	TRBD2	TGTGCCAGCAGCTATTCCGGGACTAACTACAATGAGCAGTTCTTC	CASSYSGTNYNEQFF
TRBV27	15	NA	TRBJ2-1	NA	TGTGCCAGCTGGGGCATCGGGGACTCCTACAATGAGCAGTTCTTC	CASWGIGDSYNEQFF
TRBV10-1	14	NA	TRBJ2-7	NA	TGCGCCAGCAGTGACCGACTGGTCGGCTACGAGCAGTACTTC	CASSDRLVGYEQYF
TRBV7-6	17	NA	TRBJ1-5	NA	TGTGCCAGCAGCCTCAGGAACCCGGAATATAGCAATCAGCCCCAGCATTTT	CASSLRNPEYSNQPQHF
TRBV2	15	NA	TRBJ2-7	TRBD2	TGTGCCAGCAGACCTCCGGCTAGCGGAGGCCACGAGCAGTACTTC	CASRPPASGGHEQYF
TRBV13	13	NA	TRBJ2-7	NA	TGTGCCAGCAGCTTAGGGCTTCACGACGAGCAGTACTTC	CASSLGLHDEQYF
TRBV5-6	16	NA	TRBJ2-7	NA	TGTGCCAGCAGCTTGGGGTCCGGGACGGGCTCCTACGAGCAGTACTTC	CASSLGSGTGSYEQYF
TRBV7-7	15	NA	TRBJ2-1	NA	TGTGCTAGCAGCTTAGTCCCGTCCACTAGAAATGAGCAGTTCTTC	CASSLVPSTRNEQFF
TRBV5-1	15	NA	TRBJ2-5	NA	TGCGCCAGCAGCTTGTGGAGGGGCGCCGAAGAGACCCAGTACTTC	CASSLWRGAEETQYF
TRBV11-2	15	NA	TRBJ2-3	NA	TGTGCCAGCAGCTTTCGGGGGCATGGCACAGATACGCAGTATTTT	CASSFRGHGTDTQYF
TRBV5-5	12	NA	TRBJ2-7	NA	TGTGCCAGCAGCTTGACGGGTGACGAGCAGTACTTC	CASSLTGDEQYF
TRBV10-3	13	NA	TRBJ2-1	NA	TGTGCCGTTAAGGGAGGACACTACAATGAGCAGTTCTTC	CAVKGGHYNEQFF
TRBV5-6	13	once	TRBJ2-7	NA	TGTGCCAGCAGCCCCCCTGCGGACGACGAGCAGTACTTC	CASSPPADDEQYF
TRBV25-1	17	NA	TRBJ2-1	TRBD2	TGTGCCAGCAGTGATCCTCTGGCGGGAGGGTCCTACAATGAGCAGTTCTTC	CASSDPLAGGSYNEQFF
TRBV13	13	once	TRBJ1-1	NA	TGTGCCAGCAGCTACGGGACATGGACTGAAGCTTTCTTT	CASSYGTWTEAFF
TRBV12-5	16	NA	TRBJ2-5	NA	TGTGCTAGTGATTGGGGGCACCTTCATTCCCAAGAGACCCAGTACTTC	CASDWGHLHSQETQYF
TRBV10-3	15	NA	TRBJ2-1	NA	TGTGCCACCACGCTGGGTACCGTCGGCTTTGATGAGCAGTTCTTC	CATTLGTVGFDEQFF
TRBV7-8	15	NA	TRBJ2-3	TRBD2	TGTGCCAGCAGCTTAGTAGCGGGAGTGCCAGATACGCAGTATTTT	CASSLVAGVPDTQYF
TRBV4-1	16	NA	TRBJ2-5	NA	TGCGCCAGCAGCCAAGACACGGGAGTGGGGCAAGAGACCCAGTACTTC	CASSQDTGVGQETQYF
TRBV4-3	13	NA	TRBJ2-5	NA	TGCGCCAGCAGCCAAGATTGGGGGGAGACCCAGTACTTC	CASSQDWGETQYF
TRBV9	15	NA	TRBJ2-5	TRBD2	TGTGCCAGCAGCCCCCATAGCGGGAGGGGAGAGACCCAGTACTTC	CASSPHSGRGETQYF
TRBV7-9	13	NA	TRBJ2-1	NA	TGTGCCAGCAGCGGGGGTCCGGTGGATGAGCAGTTCTTC	CASSGGPVDEQFF
TRBV29-1	13	NA	TRBJ2-1	NA	TGCAGCGTCCACCAGGACACCTACAATGAGCAGTTCTTC	CSVHQDTYNEQFF
TRBV9	11	NA	TRBJ2-1	TRBD2	TGTGCCACTGAGCGGGGGAATGAGCAGTTCTTC	CATERGNEQFF
TRBV29-1	13	NA	TRBJ2-5	NA	TGCAGCGTTGAATTACAGAATGAAGAGACCCAGTACTTC	CSVELQNEETQYF
TRBV10-3	13	NA	TRBJ1-1	NA	TGTGCCACACAACAGGGTGGGAGCACTGAAGCTTTCTTT	CATQQGGSTEAFF
TRBV10-1	17	NA	TRBJ2-1	NA	TGCGCCAGCAGCGGGAGTGCCGGAAGTTGGGAAAACAATGAGCAGTTCTTC	CASSGSAGSWENNEQFF
TRBV6-4	16	NA	TRBJ2-1	NA	TGTGCCAGCAGTGAAATCGGATCAGCTTTCTGGCCTGAGCAGTTCTTC	CASSEIGSAFWPEQFF
TRBV27	13	NA	TRBJ2-7	NA	TGTGCCAGCAGAGTGCCGGGGCGCTACGAGCAGTACTTC	CASRVPGRYEQYF